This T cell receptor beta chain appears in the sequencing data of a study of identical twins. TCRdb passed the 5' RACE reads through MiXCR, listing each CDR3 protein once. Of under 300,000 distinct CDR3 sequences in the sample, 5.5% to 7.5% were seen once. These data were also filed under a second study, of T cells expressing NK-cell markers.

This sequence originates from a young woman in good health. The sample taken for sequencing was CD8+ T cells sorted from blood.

The CDR3 coding sequence is TGTGCCATCGCAATCGCGGGTACGCAGTATTTT. This translates into CAIAIAGTQYF. The V and J genes are TRBV5-5 and TRBJ2-3, with D perhaps TRBD2 (5 bases). The CDR3 runs 11 residues. V dropped 9 bases and J dropped 8 bases, with 13 bases sitting between them. Per germline, CDR1 SGHKS and CDR2 YYEKEE (reference sequence).